This is a list of T cell receptor beta chains from one sample in a study of cytomegalovirus exposure and HLA in healthy donors. Sequencing was performed with immunoSEQ multiplex PCR; in TCRdb, only in-frame clones are kept and a portion is missing. Of about 180,000 clones detected, less than 80% appear once; the ten largest clones hold around 1.5%. Sequenced: PBMCs. These receptors all come from a man between 18 and 29 years old in good health and CMV-seronegative. Each CDR3 is given with its conserved first and last residue. Fields, in order: J gene, V gene, clone size, D gene, CDR3 DNA, CDR3 protein. D genes are given only for firm matches. Clone size is stated in some rows and not others, as once, few, many or a class when expanded.

j_call: TRBJ2-7; v_call: TRBV9; clone_size: -; d_call: -; cdr3_nt: TGTGCCAGCAGCCCCGTAGCGGAGATATACGAGCAGTACTTC; cdr3_aa: CASSPVAEIYEQYF
j_call: TRBJ2-5; v_call: TRBV7-7; clone_size: -; d_call: TRBD2; cdr3_nt: TGTGCTAGCAGCCCCCTTGCGGGGGTCCAAGAGACCCAGTACTTC; cdr3_aa: CASSPLAGVQETQYF
j_call: TRBJ1-1; v_call: TRBV5-1; clone_size: once; d_call: -; cdr3_nt: TGCGCCAGCAGGGTCACAGGGAATGAGGGCACTGAAGCTTTCTTT; cdr3_aa: CASRVTGNEGTEAFF
j_call: TRBJ2-7; v_call: TRBV19; clone_size: once; d_call: TRBD1; cdr3_nt: TGTGCCAGTAGTGAACCGGGACAGGGGGACTCCTACGAGCAGTACTTC; cdr3_aa: CASSEPGQGDSYEQYF
j_call: TRBJ2-1; v_call: TRBV18; clone_size: -; d_call: -; cdr3_nt: TGTGCCAGCTCACCGCGGGACAGCGCTTACAATGAGCAGTTCTTC; cdr3_aa: CASSPRDSAYNEQFF
j_call: TRBJ1-2; v_call: TRBV6-1; clone_size: -; d_call: TRBD1; cdr3_nt: TGTGCCAGCAGGGCAACAGGGGGCTGGGTCTATGGCTACACCTTC; cdr3_aa: CASRATGGWVYGYTF
j_call: TRBJ2-2; v_call: TRBV9; clone_size: -; d_call: TRBD1; cdr3_nt: TGTGCCAGCAGCGCCCGACAGGGGCCCGACACCGGGGAGCTGTTTTTT; cdr3_aa: CASSARQGPDTGELFF
j_call: TRBJ1-5; v_call: TRBV6-5; clone_size: -; d_call: -; cdr3_nt: TGTGCCAGCAGTTACATCAGGGGACGGCCCCGGCATTTT; cdr3_aa: CASSYIRGRPRHF
j_call: TRBJ1-6; v_call: TRBV15; clone_size: -; d_call: TRBD1; cdr3_nt: TGTGCCACCAGACCGGGACAGGCGGTTTCACCCCTCCACTTT; cdr3_aa: CATRPGQAVSPLHF
j_call: TRBJ2-2; v_call: TRBV28; clone_size: -; d_call: TRBD2; cdr3_nt: TGTGCCAGCAGTACCCCTGGAGCGGGATTTGCCGGGGAGCTGTTTTTT; cdr3_aa: CASSTPGAGFAGELFF
j_call: TRBJ1-2; v_call: TRBV6-6; clone_size: -; d_call: -; cdr3_nt: TGTGCCAGCAGTCCCATTCAGGGGTCGGGCGGCTACACCTTC; cdr3_aa: CASSPIQGSGGYTF
j_call: TRBJ2-3; v_call: TRBV7-9; clone_size: -; d_call: TRBD2; cdr3_nt: TGTTCCAGCATCCCCCTTAGCGGGACGGTAACAGATACGCAGTATTTT; cdr3_aa: CSSIPLSGTVTDTQYF
j_call: TRBJ1-1; v_call: TRBV13; clone_size: -; d_call: -; cdr3_nt: TGTGCCAGCAGCTCCACCCTAAATATCACTGAAGCTTTCTTT; cdr3_aa: CASSSTLNITEAFF
j_call: TRBJ1-1; v_call: TRBV6-1; clone_size: -; d_call: -; cdr3_nt: TGTGCCAGCAGTGAACAGGGGTTGGGTGAAGCTTTCTTT; cdr3_aa: CASSEQGLGEAFF
j_call: TRBJ2-5; v_call: TRBV27; clone_size: once; d_call: -; cdr3_nt: TGTGCCAGCAGAACCCACCGGGAATACCAAGAGACCCAGTACTTC; cdr3_aa: CASRTHREYQETQYF
j_call: TRBJ2-1; v_call: TRBV27; clone_size: -; d_call: -; cdr3_nt: TGTGCCACCCTCAGTACCACATACAATGAGCAGTTCTTC; cdr3_aa: CATLSTTYNEQFF
j_call: TRBJ2-1; v_call: TRBV2; clone_size: -; d_call: TRBD2; cdr3_nt: TGTGCCAGCGGTACTAGCGGGAACAATGAGCAGTTCTTC; cdr3_aa: CASGTSGNNEQFF